This T cell receptor (beta chain) is from a study of shared clonotypes between healthy human individuals. Study context: Donors had three CD4 naive, three CD4 memory, two CD8 naive and one CD8 memory plate apiece.

V was shortened by 1 base and J by 0 bases, with 7 bases between the two germline ends. The CDR3 extends over 15 amino acids. Study findings and constraints: Non-shared clonotypes had lower generation probabilities than clonotypes shared by all four sorted-subset donors. The sharing of 5% to 6.5% of naive CD4 clonotypes was seen across a handful of donors. Generally, naive subsets came out with larger estimated richness than memory subsets.

Note on this clone: Its specificity is unknown.

The data were produced by immunoSEQ multiplex PCR, yet TCRdb's version contains in-frame clones alone and is incomplete. The profile covers roughly 700,000 clones, with approximately 79% appearing a single time and 1.5% to 2% taken by the ten largest. V usage is TRBV6-7 and J usage is TRBJ1-5; D is ambiguous. TRBV6-7 falls under the ORF class, with uncertain function. This clonotype was obtained from a woman in her twenties or thirties in good health. The specimen was memory CD4+ T cells sorted from blood. Subset of the sample: CD45RA-negative fraction. This CDR3 reads CASSYFDTSNQPQHF. CDR3 DNA: TGTGCCAGCAGTTACTTTGACACTAGCAATCAGCCCCAGCATTTT.